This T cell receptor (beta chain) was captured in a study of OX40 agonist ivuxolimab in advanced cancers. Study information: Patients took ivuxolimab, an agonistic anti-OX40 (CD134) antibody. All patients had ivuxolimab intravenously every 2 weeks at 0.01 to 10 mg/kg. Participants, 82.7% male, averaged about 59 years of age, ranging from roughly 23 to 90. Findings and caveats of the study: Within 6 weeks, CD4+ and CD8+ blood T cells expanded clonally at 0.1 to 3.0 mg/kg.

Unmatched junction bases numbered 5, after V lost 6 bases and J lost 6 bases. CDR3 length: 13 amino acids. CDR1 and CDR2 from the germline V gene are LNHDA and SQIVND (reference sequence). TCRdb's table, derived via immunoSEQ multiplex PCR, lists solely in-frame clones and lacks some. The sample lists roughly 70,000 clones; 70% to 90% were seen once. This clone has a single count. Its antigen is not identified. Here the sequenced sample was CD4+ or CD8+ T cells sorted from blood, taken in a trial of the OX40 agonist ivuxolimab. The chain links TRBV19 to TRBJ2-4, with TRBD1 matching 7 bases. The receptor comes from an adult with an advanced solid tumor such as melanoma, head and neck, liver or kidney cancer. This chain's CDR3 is CASRRDRVNIQYF. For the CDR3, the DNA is TGTGCCAGTAGACGGGACAGAGTAAACATTCAGTACTTC.